The 20 T cell receptor beta chains reported below all come from one sample, sequenced in a study of cytotoxic CD8 clonotypes in ibrutinib-treated CLL (dated by TCRdb to about 2021). Library creation used the immunoSEQ multiplex PCR assay. TCRdb provides this immuneACCESS table in a form limited to in-frame rearrangements. Some clones are lacking; in checked studies, under half of them reflect an unresolved V gene, and why the rest are absent is not known. This sample is represented by approximately 140,000 clones; 91% of them were singletons. Under 14% of the sample is held by the ten biggest clonotypes. Interpreted using the paper, the time point label stands for: eleven to twelve months on ibrutinib. This material consisted of PBMCs, taken after 12 months of ibrutinib treatment. All receptors derive from a human donor with chronic lymphocytic leukemia.

V is TRBV10-2 and J is TRBJ2-7; the D gene is possibly TRBD2 (6 bases). Trimming removed 3 bases from V and 0 bases from J, with 12 bases in between. Per germline, CDR1 WSHSY and CDR2 SAAADI. The CDR3 runs 15 residues. The CDR3 reads CASSEAVAVSYEQYF. As DNA, the CDR3 is TGCGCCAGCAGTGAAGCGGTAGCGGTCTCCTACGAGCAGTACTTC.

The V gene is TRBV6-5, the J gene TRBJ1-1; D unresolved. Per germline, CDR1 MNHEY and CDR2 SVGAGI. Trimming removed 4 bases at V and 3 bases at J, with 9 bases between. The CDR3 runs to 13 residues. CDR3 loop: CASSWARYTEAFF. The CDR3 DNA follows: TGTGCCAGCAGTTGGGCACGGTACACTGAAGCTTTCTTT.

CDR3 in DNA: TGTGCCAGCAGGATAGTAGGCAGGTTCGATGAGCAGTTCTTC. This codes for CASRIVGRFDEQFF. V is TRBV5-6 and J is TRBJ2-1, with D uncertain. The germline V gene has CDR1 SGHDT and CDR2 YYEEEE. The CDR3 extends over 14 amino acids. The V and J ends lost 5 bases and 8 bases respectively, with 17 bases between them.

This chain uses TRBV19 with TRBJ1-1; 8 bases fit TRBD1. CDR1 is LNHDA, CDR2 SQIVND, per germline (reference sequence). CDR3 size: 12 residues. V lost 9 bases to trimming and J lost 7 bases; unmatched junction nucleotides: 7. The CDR3 region is CASLDRGFEAFF. The CDR3 region has the DNA TGTGCCAGCCTTGACAGGGGTTTTGAAGCTTTCTTT.

The rearrangement uses TRBV5-1 and TRBJ1-2; D is uncertain. Trimming took off 0 bases at V and 6 bases at J, with 12 bases between the two ends. The CDR3 is 14 amino acids. Germline V gene lookup returns CDR1 SGHRS and CDR2 YFSETQ. The CDR3 coding sequence is TGCGCCAGCAGCTTGGGTGAGGGTTTGAATGGCTACACCTTC. Translating it yields CASSLGEGLNGYTF.

This chain joins TRBV9 and TRBJ1-1; weak D call: TRBD1 (6 bases). V was pared by 0 bases and J by 3 bases, with 15 bases between. CDR1 and CDR2 from the germline V gene are SGDLS and YYNGEE. This CDR3 is built from 16 residues. The CDR3 region has the DNA TGTGCCAGCAGCGTAGGGGCAGGGGAAAGTGACACTGAAGCTTTCTTT. Protein: CASSVGAGESDTEAFF.

In the case of this clone: Other nucleotide sequences in the sample specify the same CDR3. The V and J genes are TRBV18 and TRBJ2-7; D possibly uses TRBD1 or TRBD2 (5 bases each). Germline V CDR1 and CDR2: KGHSH, LQKENI. The CDR3 has 13 residues. Trimming took off 3 bases at V and 4 bases at J, with 10 bases between the two ends. CDR3 region: CASSPGGSYEQYF. CDR3 nucleotide sequence: TGTGCCAGCTCACCTGGGGGTTCATACGAGCAGTACTTC.

The gene calls are TRBV9 and TRBJ2-3; D not certain. The CDR3 contains 19 residues. V shed 0 bases and J shed 0 bases, with 20 bases lying between them. Germline V gene lookup returns CDR1 SGDLS and CDR2 YYNGEE. The CDR3 DNA is TGTGCCAGCAGCGTAGGGCTCCCCTCTTTTGGGCCGAGCACAGATACGCAGTATTTT. It translates to CASSVGLPSFGPSTDTQYF.

This clone has only one observation. The genes are TRBV4-1 and TRBJ1-5, with 9 bases aligning to TRBD1. This CDR3 region has 16 residues. CDR1 and CDR2 (germline): MGHRA, YSYEKL. With V trimmed by 2 bases and J by 3 bases, 5 bases remained unmatched. This CDR3 is CASSQQWTGDNQPQHF. In DNA form, the CDR3 reads TGCGCCAGCAGCCAACAGTGGACAGGGGACAATCAGCCCCAGCATTTT.

This chain joins TRBV5-1 and TRBJ1-1; 8 bases are a match to TRBD1. The CDR3 covers 17 residues. Germline V gene data show CDR1 as SGHRS and CDR2 as YFSETQ. The trim removed 1 base at V and 1 base at J, leaving 9 bases unmatched. The CDR3 sequence is CASSLRGTGLGNTEAFF. Written as DNA, the CDR3 is TGCGCCAGCAGCTTGCGGGGGACAGGATTAGGGAACACTGAAGCTTTCTTT.

The V and J genes are TRBV6-1 and TRBJ1-2, with D uncertain. The CDR3 has 14 residues. The V gene lost 6 bases and the J gene lost 1 base, with 12 bases spanning the gap. Germline assignment: CDR1 MNHNS and CDR2 SASEGT. The CDR3 DNA reads TGTGCCAGCAGCCCCCTTGGAAGTAACTATGGCTACACCTTC. It codes for CASSPLGSNYGYTF.

J is TRBJ2-1 and V is TRBV5-1; D may correspond to TRBD1 or TRBD2 (5 bases each). V lost 5 bases to trimming and J lost 7 bases, with 19 bases between them. The length of the CDR3 is 15 residues. Germline-derived CDR1 and CDR2 are SGHRS and YFSETQ. CDR3 bases: TGCGCCAGCAGTCGGGACGTTGGAGGTCGGAATGAGCAGTTCTTC. Translation gives CASSRDVGGRNEQFF.

CDR3 amino acids: CASSPWTGKNTEAFF. The CDR3 DNA reads as TGTGCCAGTAGTCCGTGGACAGGAAAAAACACTGAAGCTTTCTTT. J is TRBJ1-1 and V is TRBV19, with 7 bases identical to TRBD1. Germline lookup yields CDR1 LNHDA and CDR2 SQIVND (reference sequence). The length of the CDR3 is 15 residues. Germline trimming cut 5 bases from V and 2 bases from J; bases unmatched to any gene: 8. Supplemented by reference TRBV19 and TRBJ1-1, the full variable domain reads DGGITQSPKYLFRKEGQNVTLSCEQNLNHDAMYWYRQDPGQGLRLIYYSQIVNDFQKGDIAEGYSVSREKKESFPLTVTSAQKNPTAFYLCASSPWTGKNTEAFFGQGTRLTVV.

J is TRBJ1-3 and V is TRBV18; D not resolved. The CDR3 is 14 residues long. Germline values: CDR1 KGHSH, CDR2 LQKENI. V dropped 6 bases and J dropped 0 bases, with 9 bases sitting between them. CDR3 sequence reads: CASSPSDSGNTIYF. The CDR3 DNA reads as TGTGCCAGCTCCCCCTCGGACTCTGGAAACACCATATATTTT.

This clone was recorded once. The chain links TRBV28 to TRBJ1-4; weak D call: TRBD1 (5 bases). The CDR3 runs 14 residues. Germline V CDR1 and CDR2: MDHEN, SYDVKM. V lost 3 bases to trimming and J lost 7 bases, with 12 bases between them. The CDR3 region is CASSLGQAIEKLFF. The CDR3 nucleotides are TGTGCCAGCAGTTTGGGGCAGGCCATTGAAAAACTGTTTTTT.

This clone was counted a few times. The chain couples TRBV6-1 to TRBJ2-1; possibly TRBD1 for D (5 bases). V gave up 5 bases and J gave up 7 bases, with 6 bases separating them. Germline CDR1 MNHNS, CDR2 SASEGT. The CDR3 consists of 11 residues. The CDR3 nucleotides are TGTGCCAGCAGTTCAGGGAATGAGCAGTTCTTC. Amino acids: CASSSGNEQFF.

The J gene is TRBJ2-1, the V gene TRBV11-2; the D gene is possibly TRBD2 (6 bases). The germline V and J ends were trimmed by 10 bases and 0 bases, with 19 bases remaining between them. CDR3 length: 16 residues. Germline values: CDR1 SGHAT, CDR2 FQNNGV. The CDR3: CATRVSGTYSYNEQFF. The DNA of the CDR3 is TGTGCCACCCGGGTTAGCGGAACTTACTCCTACAATGAGCAGTTCTTC.

This clone has a single count. V is TRBV6-1 and J is TRBJ2-7; D gene uncertain. Trimming took 7 bases from V and 4 from J, leaving 8 bases between them. CDR1 and CDR2 (germline): MNHNS, SASEGT. The CDR3 covers 11 residues. The CDR3 here is CASTRPYEQYF. Written as DNA, the CDR3 is TGTGCCAGCACCCGACCTTACGAGCAGTACTTC.

V gene TRBV9 combines with J gene TRBJ1-2, with TRBD1 identical over 7 bases. The CDR3 contains 13 residues. Germline CDR1 is SGDLS and CDR2 is YYNGEE. Trimming at V came to 4 bases and at J to 7 bases, leaving 7 bases not matched to a gene. Here the CDR3 reads CASSMGTASGYTF. In DNA, the CDR3 is TGTGCCAGCAGCATGGGGACAGCCAGTGGCTACACCTTC.

This clone was recorded only once. V usage is TRBV7-9 and J usage is TRBJ2-3; 9 bases line up with TRBD2. There are 16 residues in the CDR3. Germline values: CDR1 SEHNR, CDR2 FQNEAQ (reference sequence). Trimming at V came to 5 bases and at J to 2 bases, leaving 8 bases not matched to a gene. Written as DNA, the CDR3 is TGTGCCAGCAGCCCCTGGCTAGCGGGACTCACAGATACGCAGTATTTT. Amino acid sequence: CASSPWLAGLTDTQYF.